This section outlines one T cell receptor (beta chain) sequence together with its context. TCRdb's table, derived via immunoSEQ multiplex PCR, lists solely in-frame clones and lacks some. The sample shows about 140,000 clones, about 83% of them seen only once. Germline CDR1 is SQVTM and CDR2 is ANQGSEA. Between the trimmed V and J ends, which lost 3 bases and 8 bases, there was a span of 8 bases. The CDR3 totals 11 residues. The sample is drawn from a study of blood T cell repertoires in COVID-19. Sequencing was performed on peripheral blood. This receptor was identified in a man aged 25-40 years with COVID-19, enrolled during active disease. The rearrangement joins TRBV29-1 to TRBJ1-3; D might be TRBD1 (6 bases). The chain's CDR3 is CSVEGADTIYF. CDR3 bases: TGCAGCGTTGAGGGGGCGGACACCATATATTTT.